The rows below give T cell receptor beta chains drawn from one sample of a study of blood T cell repertoires in COVID-19. The assay was immunoSEQ multiplex PCR, and TCRdb's table has in-frame clones only and misses some. The data show under 170,000 clones, roughly 84% seen once. The source material was peripheral blood. The source of these receptors is a man between 65 and 80 years old with acute or convalescent COVID-19. CDR3s include the opening cysteine and the closing phenylalanine or tryptophan. The D gene is left open where the match is weak. Clone size is given for some rows only: seen once, a few or many times, or a class if the clone is expanded.

size: once
D: -
J: TRBJ2-2
V: TRBV28
DNA: TGTGCCAGCAGTTTGGCCCAGGGAGGCACCGGGGAGCTGTTTTTT
CDR3: CASSLAQGGTGELFF

size: -
D: TRBD2
J: TRBJ2-3
V: TRBV15
DNA: TGTGCCACCAGCGGAAGACTAGCAGCTAGCACAGATACGCAGTATTTT
CDR3: CATSGRLAASTDTQYF

size: -
D: TRBD1
J: TRBJ1-2
V: TRBV28
DNA: TGTGCCAGCAGTGAGGGGGCGGTCGTACGCTACACCTTC
CDR3: CASSEGAVVRYTF

size: -
D: TRBD1
J: TRBJ1-4
V: TRBV15
DNA: TGTGCCACCAGCATGTCCGGGACAGGGCCCTATGAAAAACTGTTTTTT
CDR3: CATSMSGTGPYEKLFF

size: -
D: -
J: TRBJ2-1
V: TRBV12-5
DNA: TGTGCTAGTGGTCCTGGGAGTAACAATGAGCAGTTCTTC
CDR3: CASGPGSNNEQFF

size: -
D: -
J: TRBJ2-1
V: TRBV12-3/TRBV12-4
DNA: TGTGCCAGCAGTACTCACAGGGTACAGTTCTTC
CDR3: CASSTHRVQFF

size: -
D: TRBD2
J: TRBJ2-1
V: TRBV9
DNA: TGTGCCAGCAGCGAGGGTCCGGGGGGACTAGCGGCCTACAATGAGCAGTTCTTC
CDR3: CASSEGPGGLAAYNEQFF

size: -
D: -
J: TRBJ2-5
V: TRBV2
DNA: TGTGCCAGCACTTGGGAAGGGGGACGAGAGACCCAGTACTTC
CDR3: CASTWEGGRETQYF

size: -
D: TRBD1
J: TRBJ1-4
V: TRBV2
DNA: TGTGCCAGCAGTGGGACAGGGGCTAATGAAAAACTGTTTTTT
CDR3: CASSGTGANEKLFF

size: -
D: -
J: TRBJ1-1
V: TRBV12-3/TRBV12-4
DNA: TGTGCCAGCGGTAAGGAGACTGAAGCTTTCTTT
CDR3: CASGKETEAFF

size: -
D: TRBD1
J: TRBJ2-1
V: TRBV18
DNA: TGTGCCAGCTCACCACCAGGGGGCACTTACAATGAGCAGTTCTTC
CDR3: CASSPPGGTYNEQFF

size: -
D: -
J: TRBJ2-5
V: TRBV6-1
DNA: TGTGCCAGCAGTGAAGCGGGGGCAGGACCCCAAGAGACCCAGTACTTC
CDR3: CASSEAGAGPQETQYF

size: once
D: -
J: TRBJ2-1
V: TRBV12-3/TRBV12-4
DNA: TGTGCCAGCGTTGGCCCGTCGAATGAGCAGTTCTTC
CDR3: CASVGPSNEQFF

size: -
D: TRBD1
J: TRBJ1-6
V: TRBV5-1
DNA: TGCGCCAGCAGCGCCGACAGGGGCGGCTCACCCCTCCACTTT
CDR3: CASSADRGGSPLHF

size: -
D: -
J: TRBJ2-2
V: TRBV6-5
DNA: TGTGCCAGCAGTCGCGAACAGGCCAACACCGGGGAGCTGTTTTTT
CDR3: CASSREQANTGELFF

size: -
D: TRBD1
J: TRBJ1-3
V: TRBV5-6
DNA: TGTGCCAGCAGCTGGGGGGGACAGGGCCCTAGCTCTGGAAACACCATATATTTT
CDR3: CASSWGGQGPSSGNTIYF

size: -
D: -
J: TRBJ2-7
V: TRBV5-1
DNA: TGCGCCAGCAGCTTGGAGAGCGGGACAGGTAGCGAGCAGTACTTC
CDR3: CASSLESGTGSEQYF

size: -
D: -
J: TRBJ1-6
V: TRBV5-6
DNA: TGTGCCAGCAGCGGGCGGCAGGGGAAGGATTCACCCCTCCACTTT
CDR3: CASSGRQGKDSPLHF

size: -
D: TRBD1
J: TRBJ2-3
V: TRBV28
DNA: TGTGCCACCACAGGGGGCGGGACTAGCACAGATACGCAGTATTTT
CDR3: CATTGGGTSTDTQYF

size: -
D: TRBD2
J: TRBJ2-1
V: TRBV6-1
DNA: TGTGCCAGCAGTGAAAGGAGTAGCGGGAGCTACAATGAGCAGTTCTTC
CDR3: CASSERSSGSYNEQFF

size: -
D: TRBD2
J: TRBJ2-1
V: TRBV6-5
DNA: TGTGCCAGCAGGAGGGGGGGAGCGGGAGACAATGAGCAGTTCTTC
CDR3: CASRRGGAGDNEQFF

size: -
D: -
J: TRBJ2-7
V: TRBV4-1
DNA: TGCGCCAGCAGCCAAGATAGTATCCCGGGGTACGAGCAGTACTTC
CDR3: CASSQDSIPGYEQYF

size: -
D: -
J: TRBJ1-4
V: TRBV9
DNA: TGTGCCAGCAGCGTAGAGAGGGCTAGTGAAAAACTGTTTTTT
CDR3: CASSVERASEKLFF

size: -
D: -
J: TRBJ2-7
V: TRBV7-9
DNA: TGTGCCAGCAGCTCCAGAGACACCACCTACGAGCAGTACTTC
CDR3: CASSSRDTTYEQYF

size: -
D: TRBD2
J: TRBJ2-3
V: TRBV7-9
DNA: TGTGCCAGCAGCTCCGGGACTAGCCCTGAGACGCAGTATTTT
CDR3: CASSSGTSPETQYF

size: -
D: -
J: TRBJ2-7
V: TRBV7-3
DNA: TGTGCCAGCAGCAAGCCGTTTGGCGAGCAGTACTTC
CDR3: CASSKPFGEQYF

size: -
D: TRBD2
J: TRBJ2-1
V: TRBV7-2
DNA: TGTGCCAGCAGCTTAAGGGCTCTAGCGGCCGGGGACAATGAGCAGTTCTTC
CDR3: CASSLRALAAGDNEQFF

size: -
D: -
J: TRBJ1-2
V: TRBV28
DNA: TGTGCCAGCAGTTTGTCTCCGGGAGGCTACACCTTC
CDR3: CASSLSPGGYTF

size: -
D: TRBD1
J: TRBJ2-5
V: TRBV2
DNA: TGTGCCAGCAGTGACCTAGGACAGGGGGCCGAGACCCAGTACTTC
CDR3: CASSDLGQGAETQYF

size: -
D: TRBD2
J: TRBJ2-1
V: TRBV6-2/TRBV6-3
DNA: TGTGCCAGCAGCCCGAGCGGGAGTTTGTCCTACAATGAGCAGTTCTTC
CDR3: CASSPSGSLSYNEQFF

size: -
D: -
J: TRBJ1-6
V: TRBV12-3/TRBV12-4
DNA: TGTGCCAGCAGTTTAATGAGGTCACCCCTCCACTTT
CDR3: CASSLMRSPLHF

size: -
D: TRBD1
J: TRBJ1-5
V: TRBV5-1
DNA: TGCGCCAGCAGCCCGGGCGACAGGGGGCATCAGCCCCAGCATTTT
CDR3: CASSPGDRGHQPQHF

size: -
D: TRBD2
J: TRBJ2-7
V: TRBV7-2
DNA: TGTGCCAGCAGCAGGACTAGCGGCCCAAACTACGAGCAGTACTTC
CDR3: CASSRTSGPNYEQYF

size: -
D: TRBD2
J: TRBJ2-7
V: TRBV27
DNA: TGTGCCAGCCGAAAGGGGACTAGCGTATCCTACGAGCAGTACTTC
CDR3: CASRKGTSVSYEQYF

size: -
D: -
J: TRBJ1-6
V: TRBV28
DNA: TGTGCCAGCAGTTTGGGGGGGAGCTCCTATAATTCACCCCTCCACTTT
CDR3: CASSLGGSSYNSPLHF

size: -
D: -
J: TRBJ2-3
V: TRBV5-1
DNA: TGCGCCAGCAGCGGGGGACTCAGCACAGATACGCAGTATTTT
CDR3: CASSGGLSTDTQYF

size: once
D: -
J: TRBJ1-4
V: TRBV10-3
DNA: TGTGCCATCAGTGATGTCGGGTCAGAAAAACTGTTTTTT
CDR3: CAISDVGSEKLFF

size: -
D: TRBD2
J: TRBJ2-1
V: TRBV14
DNA: TGTGCCAGCAGCCAAGAAATAGCGGGAACCTACAATGAGCAGTTCTTC
CDR3: CASSQEIAGTYNEQFF

size: -
D: -
J: TRBJ2-3
V: TRBV27
DNA: TGTGCCAGCAGTTTTTGGGCAGATAGCACAGATACGCAGTATTTT
CDR3: CASSFWADSTDTQYF

size: -
D: TRBD1
J: TRBJ2-3
V: TRBV9
DNA: TGTGCCAGCAGCGCGGACAGGGGGCTCCCAGATACGCAGTATTTT
CDR3: CASSADRGLPDTQYF

size: -
D: TRBD2
J: TRBJ2-3
V: TRBV5-1
DNA: TGCGCCAGCAGCGAGGGACTAGCGGGAGGGCCCGGGGATACGCAGTATTTT
CDR3: CASSEGLAGGPGDTQYF

size: -
D: -
J: TRBJ1-2
V: TRBV28
DNA: TGTGCCAGCACCGGGGGATCCAACTATGGCTACACCTTC
CDR3: CASTGGSNYGYTF

size: -
D: -
J: TRBJ2-5
V: TRBV15
DNA: TGTGCCACCAGCGGCCTAATACGCGGGGAGACCCAGTACTTC
CDR3: CATSGLIRGETQYF

size: -
D: -
J: TRBJ2-7
V: TRBV6-6
DNA: TGTGCCAGCAGTTACCCAAGCGTCGACGAGCAGTACTTC
CDR3: CASSYPSVDEQYF

size: -
D: -
J: TRBJ1-1
V: TRBV6-5
DNA: TGTGCCAGCAGTTACTCTGCAGACACTGAAGCTTTCTTT
CDR3: CASSYSADTEAFF

size: -
D: TRBD1
J: TRBJ2-7
V: TRBV10-1
DNA: TGCGCCAGCAGTGACCGGGACAGCTACGAGCAGTACTTC
CDR3: CASSDRDSYEQYF

size: -
D: -
J: TRBJ2-7
V: TRBV11-2
DNA: TGTGCCAGCAGCTTAGACCCGTCCTCCTACGAGCAGTACTTC
CDR3: CASSLDPSSYEQYF

size: -
D: TRBD1
J: TRBJ2-1
V: TRBV2
DNA: TGTGCCAGCACCGGGACAGGGGTAACCAATGAGCAGTTCTTC
CDR3: CASTGTGVTNEQFF

size: -
D: -
J: TRBJ2-7
V: TRBV6-1
DNA: TGTGCCAGCAGTGAGGAGGGAGTCCATCTCGAGCAGTACTTC
CDR3: CASSEEGVHLEQYF

size: -
D: -
J: TRBJ2-2
V: TRBV28
DNA: TGTGCCAGCAGTTTAAACCAAGATGACAGGAAGGGAAAGCTGTTTTTT
CDR3: CASSLNQDDRKGKLFF

size: once
D: TRBD1
J: TRBJ1-2
V: TRBV6-6
DNA: TGTGCCAGCAAGGGACAGGGGGCTTCTGGTGGCTACACCTTC
CDR3: CASKGQGASGGYTF

size: -
D: -
J: TRBJ1-1
V: TRBV9
DNA: TGTGCCAGCAGCGTGACTGGGAGCCTGGGGACTGAAGCTTTCTTT
CDR3: CASSVTGSLGTEAFF

size: few
D: -
J: TRBJ2-5
V: TRBV28
DNA: TGTGCCAGCAGTCCCATCCCCGTGGACAACTTAGAGACCCAGTACTTC
CDR3: CASSPIPVDNLETQYF

size: -
D: -
J: TRBJ2-4
V: TRBV7-2
DNA: TGTGCCAGCAGCCAAGACACACTGCTAGCCAAAAACATTCAGTACTTC
CDR3: CASSQDTLLAKNIQYF

size: -
D: TRBD1
J: TRBJ2-5
V: TRBV5-5
DNA: TGTGCCAGCAGCTTAGTCCGGGGGCTCGACAGGGGGAAGCAAGAGACCCAGTACTTC
CDR3: CASSLVRGLDRGKQETQYF

size: -
D: -
J: TRBJ1-5
V: TRBV6-5
DNA: TGTGCCAGCAGCAAAGGGGCAGGGGACGGTCAGCCCCAGCATTTT
CDR3: CASSKGAGDGQPQHF

size: -
D: -
J: TRBJ2-1
V: TRBV3-1/TRBV3-2
DNA: TGTGCCAGCAGCCGACTGAGGGGGGAGGGCGATGAGCAGTTCTTC
CDR3: CASSRLRGEGDEQFF